The following is a T cell receptor (beta chain) sequence with its context. The antigen remains unidentified. Sequencing libraries for TCR beta were prepared with iRepertoire HTBI primers and Arm-PCR of CDR3 regions. A single record per CDR3 protein comes from TCRdb applying MiXCR to the multiplex PCR reads. The table has roughly 400,000 distinct CDR3 sequences, roughly 15% seen once. The source of the sample is a study of regulatory T cells in long-lasting Graves disease. Points from the study as a whole: TCR diversity in persistent Graves' patients was below that of newly diagnosed ones.

As for time point: newly diagnosed GD, antithyroid drugs for less than 3 months. Preparation of the TCR library used RNA extracted from PBMCs. The CDR3 totals 15 residues. V was clipped by 2 bases and J by 3 bases; unmatched bases: 6. Germline V lookup: CDR1 SGHDT, CDR2 YYEEEE. These same data were also listed under a study on T cells in Graves' hyperthyroidism and ophthalmopathy. That publication notes: Stable hyperthyroidism and ophthalmopathy were separated using 13 V-J signatures.

This chain uses TRBV5-6 with TRBJ2-7; 9 bases agree with TRBD1. The sequences come from peripheral blood mononuclear cells (PBMCs), collected at new diagnosis, from a patient treated with antithyroid drugs. This receptor was taken from a woman in her late teens or twenties with Graves disease. Here the CDR3 DNA reads TGTGCCAGCAGCTTTCGGGACAGGGCAAACTACGAGCAGTACTTC. Protein product: CASSFRDRANYEQYF. Based on the CDR3 plus reference TRBV5-6 and TRBJ2-7, the full variable domain is DAGVTQSPTHLIKTRGQQVTLRCSPKSGHDTVSWYQQALGQGPQFIFQYYEEEERQRGNFPDRFSGHQFPNYSSELNVNALLLGDSALYLCASSFRDRANYEQYFGPGTRLTVT.